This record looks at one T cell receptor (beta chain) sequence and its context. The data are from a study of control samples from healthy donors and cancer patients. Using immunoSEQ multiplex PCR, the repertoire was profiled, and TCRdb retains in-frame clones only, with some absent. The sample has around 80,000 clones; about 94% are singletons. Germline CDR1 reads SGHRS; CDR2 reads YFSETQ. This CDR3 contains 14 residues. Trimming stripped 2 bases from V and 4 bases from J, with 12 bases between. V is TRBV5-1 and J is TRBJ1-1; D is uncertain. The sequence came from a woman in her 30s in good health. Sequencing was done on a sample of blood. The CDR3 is CASSLVKGSTEAFF. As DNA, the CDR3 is TGCGCCAGCAGCTTAGTGAAGGGAAGCACTGAAGCTTTCTTT.